The source of this T cell receptor (beta chain) is a study of naive and memory T cell subsets. Sequential positive selection took CD4 T cells first, then CD8 T cells. Cells stained for CD3, CD4, CD8, CD45RA and CD27 were sorted into four subsets. This clonotype was seen only a few times. Its antigen is undetermined. Study findings and constraints: Gini index rose across naive, CM, EM and EMRA in CD4 and CD8. Naive repertoires, especially CD8, held a few larger clonotypes, possibly memory cells re-expressing CD45RA. In naive cells, over 95% of TCR sequences were seen only once.

An equimolar mix of two oligonucleotides served as the beta constant-region primer for TRBC1 and TRBC2. Nested alpha and beta constant-region primers with the SP2 primer drove four PCR rounds on ligated cDNA. TCRdb used MiXCR to reprocess the UMI-ligation and nested PCR reads, holding one entry per CDR3 protein. The data hold roughly 140,000 distinct CDR3 sequences, with 15% to 20% observed a single time. The CDR3 is made up of 18 amino acids. Germline V gene lookup returns CDR1 SSHAT and CDR2 FNYEAQ (reference sequence). V shed 1 base and J shed 6 bases, with 23 bases lying between them. This sequence was found in a human donor in good health. Sequenced material: naive CD8+ T cells from blood. The chain is built from TRBV7-7 and TRBJ2-3; D is uncertain. The CDR3: CASSLGLGGPPERDTQYF. CDR3 nucleotide sequence: TGTGCCAGCAGCTTAGGTCTCGGCGGCCCGCCTGAGAGGGATACGCAGTATTTT.